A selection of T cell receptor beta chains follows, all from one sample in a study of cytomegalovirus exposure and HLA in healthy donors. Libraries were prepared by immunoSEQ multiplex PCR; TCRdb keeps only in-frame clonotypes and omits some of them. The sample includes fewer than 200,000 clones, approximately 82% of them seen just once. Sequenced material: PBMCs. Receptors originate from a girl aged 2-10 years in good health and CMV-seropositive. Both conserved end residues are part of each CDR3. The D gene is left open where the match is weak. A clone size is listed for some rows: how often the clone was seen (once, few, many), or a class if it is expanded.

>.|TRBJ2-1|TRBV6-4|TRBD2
TGTGCCAGCAGTGACTCAGGCGGGGGGGCCGTTGATGAGCAGTTCTTC
CASSDSGGGAVDEQFF
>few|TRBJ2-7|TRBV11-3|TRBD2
TGTGCCAGCAGCTTTTACGGCGGGAGCCTCTACGAGCAGTACTTC
CASSFYGGSLYEQYF
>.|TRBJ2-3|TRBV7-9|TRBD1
TGTGCTAGCAGCTTAGCCGGGACAGGGGGTCAGGGAGATACGCAGTATTTT
CASSLAGTGGQGDTQYF
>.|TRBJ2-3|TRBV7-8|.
TGTGCCAGCAGCTTATTGGCTAGCGCAGATACGCAGTATTTT
CASSLLASADTQYF
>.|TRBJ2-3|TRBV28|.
TGTGCCAGCAGTTTCGTCAGGGAAGATACGCAGTATTTT
CASSFVREDTQYF
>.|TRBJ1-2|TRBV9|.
TGTGCCAGCAGCGTAGACGCTAGCGGCTATGGCTACACCTTC
CASSVDASGYGYTF
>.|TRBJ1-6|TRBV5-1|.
TGCGCCAGCAGCTTGGAGGGGCCTAACTCACCCCTCCACTTT
CASSLEGPNSPLHF
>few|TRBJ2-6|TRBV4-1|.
TGCGCCAGCAGCCAAGGTCCCCCGCTAGAGTCTGGGGCCAACGTCCTGACTTTC
CASSQGPPLESGANVLTF
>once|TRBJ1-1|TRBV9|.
TGTGCCAGCAGCGTAGTTGGACAGTCTGAAGCTTTCTTT
CASSVVGQSEAFF
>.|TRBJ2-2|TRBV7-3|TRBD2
TGTGCCAGCAGCCTAGCGGGAGCCGGGGAGCTGTTTTTT
CASSLAGAGELFF
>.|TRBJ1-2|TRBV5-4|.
TGTGCCAGCAGCTTCGTGCCCCAAAAGGGGGGCTACACCTTC
CASSFVPQKGGYTF
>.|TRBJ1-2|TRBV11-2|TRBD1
TGTGCCAGCAGCTTCCGTGGTGCAGGGGGCGAGATGGATGGCTACACCTTC
CASSFRGAGGEMDGYTF
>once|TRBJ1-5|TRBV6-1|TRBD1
TGTGCCAGCAGTCCTGACAGGGCGGGAAATCAGCCCCAGCATTTT
CASSPDRAGNQPQHF
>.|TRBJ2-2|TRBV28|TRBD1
TGTGCCAGCAGTGGGGGACAGCTTAACACCGGGGAGCTGTTTTTT
CASSGGQLNTGELFF
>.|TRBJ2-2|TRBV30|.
TGTGCCTGGAGTTCGGAGATTATTACCGGGGAGCTGTTTTTT
CAWSSEIITGELFF
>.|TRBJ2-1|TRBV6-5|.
TGTGCCAGCAGCCGGACTTCGAGCTCCTACAATGAGCAGTTCTTC
CASSRTSSSYNEQFF
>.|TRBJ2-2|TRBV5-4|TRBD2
TGTGCCAGCAGCTTGGATAGCGGGGGGGCTAGCACCGGGGAGCTGTTTTTT
CASSLDSGGASTGELFF
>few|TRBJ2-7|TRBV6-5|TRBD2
TGTGCCAGCACCGTTTCGAGGGTAGCGGGCGAGCAGTACTTC
CASTVSRVAGEQYF
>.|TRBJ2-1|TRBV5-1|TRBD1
TGCGCCAGCAGCTTGGGGGACAGAGGGAACTACAATGAGCAGTTCTTC
CASSLGDRGNYNEQFF
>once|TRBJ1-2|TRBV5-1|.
TGCGCCAGCAGCTTGGAGCAGGGAGGCTATGGCTACACCTTC
CASSLEQGGYGYTF
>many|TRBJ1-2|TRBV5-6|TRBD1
TGTGCCAGCAGCTTGCCGGGACAGCCTAGGACCGTCACCTTC
CASSLPGQPRTVTF
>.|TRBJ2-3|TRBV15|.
TGTGCCACCAGCAGGGGGGGAGATACGCAGTATTTT
CATSRGGDTQYF
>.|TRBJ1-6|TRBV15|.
TGTGCCACCAGCAGAGAACACAGGGCTGGATCACCCCTCCACTTT
CATSREHRAGSPLHF
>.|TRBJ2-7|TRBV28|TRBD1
TGTGCCAGCAGTTTACAGGGGGCCACGGGAGAGCAGTACTTC
CASSLQGATGEQYF
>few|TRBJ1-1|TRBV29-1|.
TGCAGCGGGGTGACTCCCCTGTTTTCTGAAGCTTTCTTT
CSGVTPLFSEAFF
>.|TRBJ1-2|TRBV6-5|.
TGTGCCAGCAGTTACGCACAGAACTATGGCTACACCTTC
CASSYAQNYGYTF
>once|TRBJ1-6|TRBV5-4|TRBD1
TGTGCCAGCAGCTTGGTGAGGTCCGGGACAGTACATTCACCCCTCCACTTT
CASSLVRSGTVHSPLHF
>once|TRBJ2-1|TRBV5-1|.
TGCGCCAGCAGCTTGGATGTTTCGGGCTCCTACAATGAGCAGTTCTTC
CASSLDVSGSYNEQFF
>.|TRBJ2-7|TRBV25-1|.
TGTGCCAGCAGCCAACCCGCCCCGAGTGGTGGCTACGAGCAGTACTTC
CASSQPAPSGGYEQYF
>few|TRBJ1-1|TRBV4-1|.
TGCGCCAGCAGCCAGAGGGCCGGCGTTAACACTGAAGCTTTCTTT
CASSQRAGVNTEAFF
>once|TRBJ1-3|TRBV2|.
TGTGCCAGCAGTGTCCAAGGGGTCTCTGGAAACACCATATATTTT
CASSVQGVSGNTIYF
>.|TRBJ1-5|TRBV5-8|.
TGTGCCAGCAGCTTCAGTTTCGAACAGAACAATCAGCCCCAGCATTTT
CASSFSFEQNNQPQHF
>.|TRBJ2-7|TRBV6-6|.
TGTGCCAGCAGTAGGCGGATCTCCGAGCAGTACTTC
CASSRRISEQYF
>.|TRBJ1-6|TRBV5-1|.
TGCGCCAGCAGCTTGGATTCAGGGGACAATTCACCCCTCCACTTT
CASSLDSGDNSPLHF
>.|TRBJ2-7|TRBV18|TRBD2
TGTGCCAGCTCATCCCGGGAGGGGCGAGCCTACGAGCAGTACTTC
CASSSREGRAYEQYF
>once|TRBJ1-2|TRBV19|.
TGTGCCAGTAGTAGAACTGCTCGGGGTGGCTATGGCTACACCTTC
CASSRTARGGYGYTF
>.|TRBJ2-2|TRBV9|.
TGTGCCAGCAGCGTAACTCGCCGTGACGGGGAGCTGTTTTTT
CASSVTRRDGELFF
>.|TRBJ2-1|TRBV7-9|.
TGTGCCAGCAGCTTAGTGAGCTCCTACAATGAGCAGTTCTTC
CASSLVSSYNEQFF
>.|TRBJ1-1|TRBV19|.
TGTGCCAGTAGTATAGCACAAGGGGGGAACACTGAAGCTTTCTTT
CASSIAQGGNTEAFF
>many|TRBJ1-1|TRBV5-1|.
TGCGCCAGCAGCCCAACTGCACCGGGACAGAACACTGAAGCTTTCTTT
CASSPTAPGQNTEAFF
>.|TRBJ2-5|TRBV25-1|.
TGTGCCAGCAGTGATGGGAGGGGGGGTAGAGAGGCCCAGTACTTC
CASSDGRGGREAQYF
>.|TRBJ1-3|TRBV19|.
TGTGCCAGTAGTGAGGGGGAATTCTTCTCTGGAAACACCATATATTTT
CASSEGEFFSGNTIYF
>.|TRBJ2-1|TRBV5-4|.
TGTGCCAGCAGCTTGGACCGGCGGTACAATGAGCAGTTCTTC
CASSLDRRYNEQFF
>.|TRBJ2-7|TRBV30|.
TGTGCCTGGAGTCTTACGGGAGTGGCGTACGAGCAGTACTTC
CAWSLTGVAYEQYF
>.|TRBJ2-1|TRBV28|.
TGTGCCAGCAGCCTACTACAGGGTACTAGGAATGAGCAGTTCTTC
CASSLLQGTRNEQFF
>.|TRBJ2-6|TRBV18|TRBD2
TGTGCCAGCTCACCACCGACTAGCGGGGTCTCTGGGGCCAACGTCCTGACTTTC
CASSPPTSGVSGANVLTF
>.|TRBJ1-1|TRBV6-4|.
TGTGCCAGCAGGCTAAGCCAGGGGAACACTGAAGCTTTCTTT
CASRLSQGNTEAFF
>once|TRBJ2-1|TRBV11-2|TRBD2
TGTGCCAGCAGCTTCCACCTCCAGACTAGCGGAGGCTACAATGAGCAGTTCTTC
CASSFHLQTSGGYNEQFF
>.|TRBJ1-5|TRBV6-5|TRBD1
TGTGCCAGCAGTTTCAGTACAGGGGGCGGTCAGCCCCAGCATTTT
CASSFSTGGGQPQHF
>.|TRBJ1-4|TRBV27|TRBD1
TGTGCCAGCACCGTTAGGGGGCGTCGGCATGAAAAACTGTTTTTT
CASTVRGRRHEKLFF
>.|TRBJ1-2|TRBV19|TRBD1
TGTGCCAGTGGATACTTGACAGGGGGCTGCACCTTC
CASGYLTGGCTF
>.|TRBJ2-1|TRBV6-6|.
TGTGCCAGCGCCCCCACCCACAGGGTCCCTGAGCAGTTCTTC
CASAPTHRVPEQFF
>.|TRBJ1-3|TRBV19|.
TGTGCCAGTAACTTCGACGGGAGCTCTGGAAACACCATATATTTT
CASNFDGSSGNTIYF
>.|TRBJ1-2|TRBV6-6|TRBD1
TGTGCCAGCAGTCACATTGACAGGGGAGGTGGCTACACCTTC
CASSHIDRGGGYTF
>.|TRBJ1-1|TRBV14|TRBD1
TGTGCCAGCAGCCAAGAGGGAATACAGGGGGGAAAAGCTTTCTTT
CASSQEGIQGGKAFF